This T cell receptor beta chain emerged from a study of control samples from healthy donors and cancer patients. With 0 bases removed from V and 6 bases from J, the gap between germline ends came to 7 bases. The CDR3 loop spans 12 amino acids. The germline V gene has CDR1 SGHDT and CDR2 YYEEEE. Sequencing used immunoSEQ multiplex PCR; TCRdb keeps in-frame clones, though not all of them. The top ten hold roughly 2.3% of the sample, which has 150,000 to 160,000 clones, over 90% seen once. This TCR came from a man aged 50 to 59 in good health. The V call is TRBV5-6, the J call TRBJ2-7; weak D call: TRBD1 (5 bases). The source material was blood. The CDR3 region is CASSLEGAEQYF. The CDR3 nucleotides read TGTGCCAGCAGCTTGGAAGGGGCCGAGCAGTACTTC.